This T cell receptor (beta chain) was identified during a study of CD8 T cells in Susac syndrome. TEMRA cells underwent FACS enrichment and CD8+ and CD4+ T cells underwent negative isolation. cDNA came from about 0.5 to 1 ug RNA primed by random hexamers. TCRdb reprocessed the immunoSEQ multiplex PCR reads via MiXCR and lists one record per CDR3 protein. The sample holds fewer than 350,000 distinct CDR3 sequences, 65% to 90% seen once. The germline V gene has CDR1 MNHEY and CDR2 SMNVEV (reference sequence). V dropped 5 bases and J dropped 6; count of bases not matched to a gene: 17. The CDR3 totals 18 residues.

The TCR comes from a human donor with multiple sclerosis. The chain uses TRBV27 and TRBJ2-2, with 8 bases identical to TRBD2. Specimen: CD8+ T cells from PBMCs. As DNA, the CDR3 is TGTGCCAGCAGTCCTACCGGTCTGGGAGCGGGAGTAGCCGGGGAGCTGTTTTTT. Its protein product is CASSPTGLGAGVAGELFF.